Shown below are 30 T cell receptor beta chains from a single sample sequenced in a study of human T cells and chemical hapten exposure. TCRdb recomputed calls from the RACE reads with MiXCR, one row per CDR3 protein. This repertoire shows 150,000 to 200,000 distinct CDR3 sequences, about a quarter found once; its top ten account for under 2.5%. Time point described: patch test 3, about 24 weeks after DPC sensitization. Noted treatment: therapeutic diphenylcyclopropenone sensitization with weekly scalp DPC. Sequencing used whole blood, obtained in connection with sensitization to the hapten diphenylcyclopropenone (DPC). These receptors all stem from a woman between 18 and 29 years old with alopecia areata. Some clones in this sample may be carry-over from other donors' samples.

This chain links TRBV6-5 with TRBJ2-2; D may be TRBD2 (5 bases). CDR3 size: 15 residues. V lost 6 bases, J lost 6 bases, and 17 bases lay in between. Germline loops: CDR1 MNHEY, CDR2 SVGAGI. As DNA, the CDR3 is TGTGCCAGCAGCCCGGACTCCTCGGGATCCGGGGAGCTGTTTTTT. Translation gives CASSPDSSGSGELFF.

This clonotype was seen only a few times. This chain uses TRBV20-1 with TRBJ2-7; the match to TRBD2 covers 12 bases. In germline, CDR1 is DFQATT, CDR2 SNEGSKA (reference sequence). J was trimmed by 2 bases and V by 1 base; bases with no gene match: 3. CDR3 length: 15 amino acids. This CDR3 reads CSARAPSGGAYEQYF. The CDR3 bases are TGCAGTGCTAGAGCCCCTAGCGGGGGGGCCTACGAGCAGTACTTC.

The sample holds a few counts of this clonotype. The chain couples TRBV5-1 to TRBJ2-4; TRBD1 matches 8 bases. This CDR3 has 14 residues. The germline CDR1 and CDR2 sequences are SGHRS and YFSETQ. The junction had 8 bases not matched to a gene; V was cut back by 5 bases and J by 7 bases. The CDR3 DNA follows: TGCGCCAGCAGTTACGGACAGGGCTGGAACATTCAGTACTTC. Translated: CASSYGQGWNIQYF.

V gene TRBV5-1 combines with J gene TRBJ2-3; 7 nucleotides line up with TRBD2. This CDR3 is 15 amino acids long. V lost 0 bases and J lost 5; bases outside the gene matches: 6. Germline values: CDR1 SGHRS, CDR2 YFSETQ. The CDR3 DNA reads as TGCGCCAGCAGCTTGGCGGGCGGGAGAGGAGATACGCAGTATTTT. Its protein product is CASSLAGGRGDTQYF.

V is TRBV7-2 and J is TRBJ2-2; weak D call: TRBD2 (6 bases). The CDR3 covers 16 residues. Trimming stripped 4 bases from V and 4 bases from J, with 16 bases between. CDR1 SGHTA and CDR2 FQGNSA come from the germline V gene. The CDR3 DNA follows: TGTGCCAGCAGCTCCTCATTGGGGGGATTCACCGGGGAGCTGTTTTTT. This sequence encodes CASSSSLGGFTGELFF.

This clonotype was seen many times. This chain uses TRBV7-9 with TRBJ1-1; no firm D call. V was shortened by 7 bases and J by 4 bases, with 10 bases between the two germline ends. This CDR3 is 12 amino acids long. From germline, CDR1 is SEHNR and CDR2 FQNEAQ (reference sequence). CDR3 nucleotides: TGTGCCAGCACCTTTTTTAGCACTGAAGCTTTCTTT. As protein: CASTFFSTEAFF.

The J gene is TRBJ2-1, the V gene TRBV6-4; 13 positions agree with TRBD2. Germline-derived CDR1 and CDR2 are MRHNA and SNTAGT. The V and J ends lost 6 bases and 6 bases, in that order; junction bases with no gene match: 8. The CDR3 sequence is 16 residues long. CDR3 DNA: TGTGCCAGCAGCAACGGACTAGCGGGGGAATTCAATGAGCAGTTCTTC. As protein: CASSNGLAGEFNEQFF.

This clonotype was seen more than once but under ten times. The V and J genes are TRBV12-3 or TRBV12-4 and TRBJ2-1; 14 nucleotides agree with TRBD2. The V segment lost 5 bases and the J segment 7 bases; nucleotides outside the gene matches: 7. CDR3 length equals 16 residues. CDR3 loop: CASSPPGLAGVNEQFF. The CDR3 nucleotides read TGTGCCAGCAGTCCCCCGGGACTAGCGGGAGTTAATGAGCAGTTCTTC.

The chain employs TRBV15 and TRBJ2-3, with 11 nucleotides matching TRBD2. The V segment lost 3 bases and the J segment 5 bases; nucleotides outside the gene matches: 16. The CDR3 spans 19 residues. Germline V gives CDR1 LNHNV, CDR2 YYDKDF (reference sequence). The CDR3: CATSRERLAGGISIDTQYF. The CDR3 nucleotides read TGTGCCACCAGCAGGGAGCGGCTAGCGGGGGGAATATCTATAGATACGCAGTATTTT.

The chain uses TRBV27 and TRBJ2-3; tentative D call: TRBD2 (5 bases). The CDR3 has 13 residues. The V end lost 6 bases, the J end lost 4 bases, and 11 bases lay between the germline ends. CDR1 is MNHEY, CDR2 SMNVEV, per germline (reference sequence). The CDR3, as DNA: TGTGCCAGCAGACCCACTAGGGCAGATACGCAGTATTTT. Amino acid sequence: CASRPTRADTQYF.

This clonotype was detected a few times. The CDR3 DNA reads as TGTGCCAGCAACCGAAGAACTAGTAATGTTGACATTCAGTACTTC. Translating it yields CASNRRTSNVDIQYF. The J gene is TRBJ2-4, the V gene TRBV2; weak D call: TRBD2 (5 bases). The germline V gene encodes CDR1 SNHLY and CDR2 FYNNEI. With 7 bases removed from V and 8 bases from J, the gap between germline ends came to 21 bases. There are 15 residues in the CDR3.

This chain uses TRBV30 with TRBJ2-7; D not resolved. Germline V gives CDR1 GTSNPN, CDR2 SVGIG (reference sequence). Between the trimmed V and J ends, which lost 3 bases and 3 bases, there was a span of 6 bases. CDR3 size: 11 residues. CDR3 nucleotides: TGTGCCTGGAGCAGAGGCTACGAGCAGTACTTC. Encoded protein: CAWSRGYEQYF.

This chain joins TRBV4-1 and TRBJ1-5; no clear D gene. Trimming cost V 2 bases and J 2 bases, with 10 bases left between them. This CDR3 region has 15 residues. Germline CDR1 reads MGHRA; CDR2 reads YSYEKL. The DNA for the CDR3 is TGCGCCAGCAGCCAACCATCTAGGGGCAATCAGCCCCAGCATTTT. Its translation is CASSQPSRGNQPQHF.

This clonotype was observed at least ten times. The genes are TRBV6-2 or TRBV6-3 and TRBJ2-7; no clear D gene. The CDR3 loop spans 11 amino acids. Germline CDR1 reads MNHEY; CDR2 reads SVGEGT. V lost 6 bases and J lost 5, with 8 bases in between. The CDR3 DNA reads as TGTGCCAGCAGCACCGGGCACGAGCAGTACTTC. This sequence encodes CASSTGHEQYF.

For the CDR3, the DNA is TGTGCCAGCAGCAAACTCGGCGCGGGAGGGCCACGTGAGCAGTTCTTC. It is translated as CASSKLGAGGPREQFF. The chain employs TRBV21-1 and TRBJ2-1; the table calls TRBD2, which could not be checked here. TRBV21-1 corresponds to a pseudogene. This CDR3 is 16 amino acids long.

This clonotype was counted at least ten times. The chain has TRBV29-1 and TRBJ2-5; maybe TRBD2 (6 bases). The germline gives CDR1 SQVTM, CDR2 ANQGSEA. Trimming took 7 bases from V and 4 from J, leaving 16 bases between them. The CDR3 length is 13 residues. The CDR3 loop is CSASARRGETQYF. In DNA form, the CDR3 reads TGCAGCGCCTCCGCCAGGCGGGGAGAGACCCAGTACTTC.

This clonotype has a handful of counts. The chain uses TRBV29-1 and TRBJ2-7; 13 bases line up with TRBD2. The CDR3 is 13 amino acids. Germline CDR1 and CDR2: SQVTM and ANQGSEA. J lost 4 bases, V lost 6 bases, and 3 bases had no gene match. In DNA form, the CDR3 reads TGCAGCGTCAGGACTAGCGGGAGTTACGAGCAGTACTTC. Encoded protein: CSVRTSGSYEQYF.

Worth noting for this clonotype: The CDR3 does not close with the conserved phenylalanine or tryptophan, likely indicating a read error. The V gene is TRBV2, the J gene TRBJ2-1; D is undetermined. CDR3 size: 12 residues. From germline, CDR1 is SNHLY and CDR2 FYNNEI. The ends were cut back, 5 bases at V and 5 bases at J, with 7 bases in the middle. In nucleotides, the CDR3 is TGTGCCAGCAGTCCACTGAACAATGAGCAGTTCTTA. Amino acids: CASSPLNNEQFL.

This clonotype was counted a single time. The V call is TRBV10-3, the J call TRBJ2-1; D gene unclear. CDR1 and CDR2 (germline): ENHRY, SYGVKD. The CDR3 runs 12 residues. Trimming removed 4 bases from V and 5 bases from J, with 6 bases in between. This chain's CDR3 is CAISGEDNEQFF. CDR3 coding DNA: TGTGCCATCAGTGGGGAAGACAATGAGCAGTTCTTC.

The chain is built from TRBV9 and TRBJ2-2, with D tentatively TRBD2 (7 bases). CDR1 is SGDLS and CDR2 is YYNGEE in the germline V gene. The CDR3 sequence is 17 residues long. Trimming took off 5 bases at V and 6 bases at J, with 23 bases between the two ends. The CDR3 sequence is CASRRGTPGEISGELFF. CDR3 sequence (DNA): TGTGCCAGCAGGCGGGGGACACCGGGAGAAATATCCGGGGAGCTGTTTTTT.

The rearrangement uses TRBV6-2 or TRBV6-3 and TRBJ1-2, with TRBD1 as a possible D gene (5 bases). The CDR3 spans 12 residues. V lost 5 bases to trimming and J lost 4 bases, with 8 bases between them. Germline lookup yields CDR1 MNHEY and CDR2 SVGEGT. CDR3 in amino acids: CASSRDSYGYTF. For the CDR3, the DNA is TGTGCCAGCAGTCGAGACAGCTATGGCTACACCTTC.

In DNA form, the CDR3 reads TGTGCCAGCAGCCCCCACCTTAGCGGGATCTTATTCGATGAGCAGTTCTTC. Translating gives CASSPHLSGILFDEQFF. The chain recombines TRBV7-8 with TRBJ2-1; 8 bases are a match to TRBD2. CDR1 is SGHVS, CDR2 FQNEAQ, per germline. This CDR3 contains 17 residues. Germline trimming cut 5 bases from V and 8 bases from J; bases unmatched to any gene: 17.

This clonotype was picked up a small number of times. The chain couples TRBV10-3 to TRBJ1-1; 11 bases are a match to TRBD1. Germline V gives CDR1 ENHRY, CDR2 SYGVKD. The V gene end was trimmed by 4 bases and the J gene end by 7 bases; junction bases not matched to a gene: 5. The CDR3 extends over 14 amino acids. The CDR3 is CAISVGQGADEAFF. The CDR3 bases are TGTGCCATCAGTGTAGGACAGGGGGCGGATGAAGCTTTCTTT.

The rearrangement links TRBV7-2 to TRBJ1-2; unclear D gene. Trimming pared 4 bases from V and 4 bases from J, leaving 16 bases between. Germline values: CDR1 SGHTA, CDR2 FQGNSA. The CDR3 runs 15 residues. In nucleotides, the CDR3 is TGTGCCAGCAGCTCCACCAGCCTCCGAGGCTATGGCTACACCTTC. Its translation is CASSSTSLRGYGYTF.

CDR3 nucleotide sequence: TGTGCCAGCAGTTACCGGCAGGGTAACGCTGAAGCTTTCTTT. This translates into CASSYRQGNAEAFF. The rearrangement uses TRBV6-5 and TRBJ1-1; a weak D match, TRBD1 (5 bases). The CDR3 has 14 residues. V lost 2 bases and J lost 6, with 13 bases in between. Germline CDR1 reads MNHEY; CDR2 reads SVGAGI.

The CDR3 DNA is TGTGCCAGCAGCCGACTAGCGGGGGAGCGAGAGACCCAGTACTTC. This gives the protein CASSRLAGERETQYF. This chain links TRBV7-9 with TRBJ2-5; 12 positions match TRBD2. V dropped 5 bases and J dropped 4; count of bases not matched to a gene: 5. Germline lookup yields CDR1 SEHNR and CDR2 FQNEAQ (reference sequence). The CDR3 covers 15 residues.

This rearrangement joins TRBV6-5 to TRBJ2-3; 8 bases agree with TRBD1. The germline V gene encodes CDR1 MNHEY and CDR2 SVGAGI. This CDR3 spans 14 amino acids. Trimming removed 6 bases from V and 3 bases from J; junction bases left unmatched: 5. The CDR3 nucleotides read TGTGCCAGCAGCTATGGGACAGGAACAGATACGCAGTATTTT. It is translated as CASSYGTGTDTQYF.

This clonotype was seen only a few times. The rearrangement uses TRBV6-1 and TRBJ2-5; 8 bases line up with TRBD1. Per the germline V gene, CDR1 is MNHNS and CDR2 is SASEGT. V lost 4 bases to trimming and J lost 7 bases; unmatched junction nucleotides: 8. This CDR3 region has 14 residues. CDR3: CASSADRGSVTQYF. CDR3 DNA sequence: TGTGCCAGCAGTGCTGACAGGGGTTCGGTGACCCAGTACTTC.

This clonotype was seen more than once but under ten times. This sequence joins TRBV5-1 and TRBJ2-6; no clear D gene. The germline V gene encodes CDR1 SGHRS and CDR2 YFSETQ. The CDR3 runs 16 residues. V lost 0 bases and J lost 4, with 11 bases in between. The CDR3 DNA reads as TGCGCCAGCAGCTTGGAGGGCCAGCCCGGGGCCAACGTCCTGACTTTC. Protein: CASSLEGQPGANVLTF. The full variable domain, its missing parts supplied by reference TRBV5-1 and TRBJ2-6, is KAGVTQTPRYLIKTRGQQVTLSCSPISGHRSVSWYQQTPGQGLQFLFEYFSETQRNKGNFPGRFSGRQFSNSRSEMNVSTLELGDSALYLCASSLEGQPGANVLTFGAGSRLTVL.

Only a few counts were recorded for this clonotype. The chain employs TRBV6-2 or TRBV6-3 and TRBJ1-2, with TRBD1 as a possible D gene (6 bases). V was trimmed by 5 bases and J by 4 bases, leaving 11 bases between them. Per germline, CDR1 MNHEY and CDR2 SVGEGT. This CDR3 has 13 residues. CDR3: CASSGGQPYGYTF. CDR3 nucleotides: TGTGCCAGCAGTGGCGGACAGCCCTATGGCTACACCTTC.